The 6 T cell receptor beta chains given below trace back to one sample, sequenced in a study of blood T cell repertoires in COVID-19. Method: immunoSEQ multiplex PCR; TCRdb's copy keeps in-frame clones and lacks some. This repertoire shows about 480,000 clones, nearly 90% found once; its top ten account for roughly 1.9%. The sample consisted of PBMCs or T cells enriched from blood (not recorded which). These receptors all stem from a woman aged 18-30 years with acute COVID-19.

The gene calls are TRBV13 and TRBJ2-7, with D possibly being TRBD1 (6 bases). Trimming removed 5 bases from V and 4 bases from J, with 24 bases in between. Germline assignment: CDR1 PRHDT and CDR2 FYEKMQ (reference sequence). The CDR3 extends over 17 amino acids. The chain's CDR3 is CASSATGWIEAQYEQYF. The CDR3 region has the DNA TGTGCCAGCAGCGCGACAGGTTGGATCGAGGCGCAATACGAGCAGTACTTC.

The V and J genes are TRBV27 and TRBJ2-7, with 13 nucleotides matching TRBD2. V shed 6 bases, J shed 7 bases, and the junction held 9 bases outside the gene matches. CDR3 length: 15 residues. The germline CDR1 and CDR2 sequences are MNHEY and SMNVEV (reference sequence). The CDR3 DNA follows: TGTGCCAGCAGATCAAGGACTAGCGGGAGTTATGAGCAGTACTTC. Its translation is CASRSRTSGSYEQYF.

The chain recombines TRBV11-2 with TRBJ2-1; 10 nucleotides line up with TRBD2. This CDR3 has 16 amino acids. From germline, CDR1 is SGHAT and CDR2 FQNNGV. The V and J ends lost 5 bases and 3 bases, in that order; junction bases with no gene match: 7. The CDR3 is CASSALAGGYYNEQFF. The CDR3 DNA is TGTGCCAGCAGCGCGTTAGCGGGAGGATACTACAATGAGCAGTTCTTC. The full variable domain, completed using reference TRBV11-2 and TRBJ2-1, is EAGVAQSPRYKIIEKRQSVAFWCNPISGHATLYWYQQILGQGPKLLIQFQNNGVVDDSQLPKDRFSAERLKGVDSTLKIQPAKLEDSAVYLCASSALAGGYYNEQFFGPGTRLTVL.

The chain carries TRBV7-3 and TRBJ1-1; D gene unclear. This CDR3 comprises 13 residues. Germline lookup yields CDR1 SGHTA and CDR2 FQGTGA. Trimming left V 6 bases short and J 1 base short, with 9 bases between. This chain's CDR3 is CASRGRENTEAFF. The CDR3 nucleotides read TGTGCCAGCAGGGGGAGGGAGAACACTGAAGCTTTCTTT. Looking up the rest from reference TRBV7-3 and TRBJ1-1 gives the full variable domain: GAGVSQTPSNKVTEKGKYVELRCDPISGHTALYWYRQSLGQGPEFLIYFQGTGAADDSGLPNDRFFAVRPEGSVSTLKIQRTERGDSAVYLCASRGRENTEAFFGQGTRLTVV.

The gene calls are TRBV18 and TRBJ1-2, with 7 positions matching TRBD1. This CDR3 is 15 amino acids long. Germline V gene sequence: CDR1 KGHSH, CDR2 LQKENI. V dropped 6 bases and J dropped 6; count of bases not matched to a gene: 13. The CDR3 here is CASSRTTTGLHGYTF. Here the CDR3 DNA reads TGTGCCAGCTCCCGAACCACGACAGGGCTTCATGGCTACACCTTC.

V and J are TRBV4-2 and TRBJ2-5, with D tentatively TRBD1 (6 bases). The CDR3 is made up of 21 amino acids. Germline-derived CDR1 and CDR2 are LGHNA and YNFKEQ. Trimming took off 4 bases at V and 0 bases at J, with 30 bases between the two ends. The CDR3 protein is CASSPEFRSRTLDSHQETQYF. The CDR3 DNA is TGTGCCAGCAGCCCCGAATTTAGGTCCCGGACGTTGGACAGCCACCAAGAGACCCAGTACTTC.